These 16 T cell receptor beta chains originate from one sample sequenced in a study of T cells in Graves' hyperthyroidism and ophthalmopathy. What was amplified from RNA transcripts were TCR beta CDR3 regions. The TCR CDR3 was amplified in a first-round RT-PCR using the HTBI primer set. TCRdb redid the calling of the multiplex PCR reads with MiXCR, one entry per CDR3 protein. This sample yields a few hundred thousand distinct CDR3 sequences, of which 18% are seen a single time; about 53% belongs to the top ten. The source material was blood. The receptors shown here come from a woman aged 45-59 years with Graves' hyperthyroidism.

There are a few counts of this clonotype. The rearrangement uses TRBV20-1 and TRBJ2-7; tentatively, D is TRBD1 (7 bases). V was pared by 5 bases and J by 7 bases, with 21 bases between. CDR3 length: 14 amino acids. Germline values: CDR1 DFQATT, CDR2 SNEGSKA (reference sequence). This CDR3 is CSACRPGGGGEQYF. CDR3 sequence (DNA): TGCAGTGCTTGTAGGCCAGGGGGAGGAGGGGAGCAGTACTTC.

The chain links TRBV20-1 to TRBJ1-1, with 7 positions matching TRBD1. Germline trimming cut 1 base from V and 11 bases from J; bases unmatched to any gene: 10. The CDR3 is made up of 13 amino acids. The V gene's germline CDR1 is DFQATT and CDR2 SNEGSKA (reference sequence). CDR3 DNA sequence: TGCAGTGCTAGAGGGGGGCAGGGGGTTGGGGCTTTCTTT. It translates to CSARGGQGVGAFF.

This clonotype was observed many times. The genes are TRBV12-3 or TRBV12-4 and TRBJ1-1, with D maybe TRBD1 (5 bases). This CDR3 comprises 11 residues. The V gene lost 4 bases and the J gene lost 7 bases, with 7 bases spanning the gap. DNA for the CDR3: TGTGCCAGCAGTTACAGGAATGAAGCTTTCTTT. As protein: CASSYRNEAFF.

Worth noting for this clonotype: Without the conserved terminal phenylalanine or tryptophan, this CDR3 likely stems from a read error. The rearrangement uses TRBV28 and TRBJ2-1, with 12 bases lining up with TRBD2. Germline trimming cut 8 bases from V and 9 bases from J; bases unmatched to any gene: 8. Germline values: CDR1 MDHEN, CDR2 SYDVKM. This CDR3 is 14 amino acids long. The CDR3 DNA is TGTGCCAGCGGGAGACTAGCGGGAGTAAGTGAGCAGTTCTCC. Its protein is CASGRLAGVSEQFS.

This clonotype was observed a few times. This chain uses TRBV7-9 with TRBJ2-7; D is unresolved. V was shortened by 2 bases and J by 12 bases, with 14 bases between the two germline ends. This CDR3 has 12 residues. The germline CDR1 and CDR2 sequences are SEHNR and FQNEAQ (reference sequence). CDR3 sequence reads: CASSLMGRQAYF. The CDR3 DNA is TGTGCCAGCAGCTTAATGGGCAGACAAGCGTACTTC.

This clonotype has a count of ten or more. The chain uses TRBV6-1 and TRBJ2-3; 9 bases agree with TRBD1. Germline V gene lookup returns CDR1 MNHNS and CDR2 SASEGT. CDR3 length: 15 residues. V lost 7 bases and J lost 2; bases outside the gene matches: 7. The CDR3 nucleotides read TGTGCCAGCACCCAACAGGGGGCCTACACAGATACGCAGTATTTT. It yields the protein CASTQQGAYTDTQYF.

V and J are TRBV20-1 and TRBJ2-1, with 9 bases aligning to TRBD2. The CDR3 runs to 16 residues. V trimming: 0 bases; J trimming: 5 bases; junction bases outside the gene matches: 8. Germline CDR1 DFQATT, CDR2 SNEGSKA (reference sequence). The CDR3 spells CSARDFGGRAHNEQFF. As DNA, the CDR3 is TGCAGTGCTAGAGATTTCGGCGGGAGGGCCCACAATGAGCAGTTCTTC.

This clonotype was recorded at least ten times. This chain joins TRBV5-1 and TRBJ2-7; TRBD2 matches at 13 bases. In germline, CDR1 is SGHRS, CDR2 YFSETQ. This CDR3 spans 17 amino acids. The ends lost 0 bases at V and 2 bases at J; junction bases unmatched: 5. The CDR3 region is CASSLGTSGSFAYEQYF. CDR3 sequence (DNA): TGCGCCAGCAGCTTGGGGACTAGCGGGAGCTTTGCCTACGAGCAGTACTTC.

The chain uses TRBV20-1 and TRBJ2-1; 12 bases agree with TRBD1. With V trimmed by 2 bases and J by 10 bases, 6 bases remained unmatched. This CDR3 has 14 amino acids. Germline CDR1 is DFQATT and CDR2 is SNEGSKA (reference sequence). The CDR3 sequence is CSARSGQGAGEQFF. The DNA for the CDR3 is TGCAGTGCTAGATCGGGACAGGGGGCAGGGGAGCAGTTCTTC.

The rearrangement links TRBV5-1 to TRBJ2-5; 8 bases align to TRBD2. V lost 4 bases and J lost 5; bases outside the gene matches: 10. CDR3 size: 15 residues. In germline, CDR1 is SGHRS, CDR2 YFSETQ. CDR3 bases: TGCGCCAGCAGCGAAGTAGCGGGACGGTTGGAGACCCAGTACTTC. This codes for CASSEVAGRLETQYF. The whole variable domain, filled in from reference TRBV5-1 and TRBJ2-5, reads KAGVTQTPRYLIKTRGQQVTLSCSPISGHRSVSWYQQTPGQGLQFLFEYFSETQRNKGNFPGRFSGRQFSNSRSEMNVSTLELGDSALYLCASSEVAGRLETQYFGPGTRLLVL.

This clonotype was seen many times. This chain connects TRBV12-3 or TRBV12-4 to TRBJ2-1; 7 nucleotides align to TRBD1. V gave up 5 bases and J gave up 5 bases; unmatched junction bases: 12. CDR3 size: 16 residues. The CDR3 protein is CASSPKGAKGNNEQFF. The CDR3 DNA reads TGTGCCAGCAGTCCCAAGGGGGCTAAGGGAAACAATGAGCAGTTCTTC.

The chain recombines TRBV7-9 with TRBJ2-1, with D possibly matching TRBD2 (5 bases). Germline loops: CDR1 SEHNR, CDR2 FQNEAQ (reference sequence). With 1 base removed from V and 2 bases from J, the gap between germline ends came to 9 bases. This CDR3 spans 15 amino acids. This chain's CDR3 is CASSLGSATYNEQFF. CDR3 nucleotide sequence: TGTGCCAGCAGCTTAGGTAGCGCGACCTACAATGAGCAGTTCTTC.

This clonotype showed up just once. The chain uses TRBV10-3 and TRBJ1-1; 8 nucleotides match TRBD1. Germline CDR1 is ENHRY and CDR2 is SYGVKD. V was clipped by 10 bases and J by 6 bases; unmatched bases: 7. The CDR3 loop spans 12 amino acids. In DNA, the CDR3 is TGTGCCACCGAGACAGGGGCTTCTGAAGCTTTCTTT. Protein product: CATETGASEAFF.

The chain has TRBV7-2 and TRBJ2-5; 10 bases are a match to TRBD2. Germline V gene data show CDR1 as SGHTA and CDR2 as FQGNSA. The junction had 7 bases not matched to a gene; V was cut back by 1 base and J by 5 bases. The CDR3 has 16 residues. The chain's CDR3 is CASSLEGSGRRETQYF. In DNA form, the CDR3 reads TGTGCCAGCAGCTTAGAGGGTAGCGGGAGGCGGGAGACCCAGTACTTC.

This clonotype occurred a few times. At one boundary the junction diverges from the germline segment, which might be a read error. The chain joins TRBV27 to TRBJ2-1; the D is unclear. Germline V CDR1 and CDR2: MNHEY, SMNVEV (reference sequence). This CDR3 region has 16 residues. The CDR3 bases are TGTGCCGGCAGTTCCACATCGGCACCAACGGACAATGAGCAGTTCTTC. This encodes CAGSSTSAPTDNEQFF.

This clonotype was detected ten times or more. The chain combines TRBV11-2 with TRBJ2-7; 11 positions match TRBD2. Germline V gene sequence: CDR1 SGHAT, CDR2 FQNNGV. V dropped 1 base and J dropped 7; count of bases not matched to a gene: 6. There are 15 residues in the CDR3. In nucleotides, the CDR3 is TGTGCCAGCAGCTTAGGCGGACTAGCGGGTGTTGAGCAGTACTTC. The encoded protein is CASSLGGLAGVEQYF.